A selection of T cell receptor beta chains follows, all from one sample in a study of response to subunit inactivated influenza vaccine. MiXCR, applied by TCRdb to the RT-PCR reads, yields one record per CDR3 protein. The sample has 650,000 to 800,000 distinct CDR3 sequences; about 18% are singletons. Sequenced material: PBMCs from blood, taken about 5 days after vaccination. All receptors derive from a man in his fifties or sixties who received an inactivated influenza vaccine. Both conserved end residues are part of each CDR3. D genes are given only for firm matches. Clone size appears in some rows only: once, few, many, or a class for an expanded clone.

d_gene	v_gene	abundance	j_gene	CDR3aa	CDR3nt
NA	TRBV20-1	few	TRBJ1-2	CSATRDAGKGYTF	TGCAGTGCAACCCGGGACGCTGGGAAAGGCTACACCTTC
NA	TRBV24-1	few	TRBJ1-2	CATSAPGRNYGYTF	TGTGCCACCAGTGCCCCGGGACGGAACTATGGCTACACCTTC
TRBD2	TRBV20-1	NA	TRBJ2-3	CSASASGRRTDTQYF	TGCAGTGCTTCCGCTAGCGGGAGAAGGACAGATACGCAGTATTTT
NA	TRBV7-2	NA	TRBJ2-1	CASSRSLRLYNEQFF	TGTGCCAGCAGCCGGAGCCTAAGGCTCTACAATGAGCAGTTCTTC
TRBD2	TRBV10-3	NA	TRBJ2-3	CAISDSQTSGAGTQYF	TGTGCCATCAGTGACTCTCAGACTAGCGGAGCAGGTACGCAGTATTTT
NA	TRBV15	NA	TRBJ2-4	CATSAVNQNIQYF	TGTGCCACCAGTGCCGTGAATCAAAACATTCAGTACTTC
NA	TRBV29-1	many	TRBJ2-3	CSVAGRTKTDTQYF	TGCAGCGTTGCGGGCAGGACTAAGACAGATACGCAGTATTTT
NA	TRBV7-2	NA	TRBJ1-2	CASSPGRGESGYTF	TGTGCCAGCAGCCCCGGGAGGGGGGAATCTGGCTACACCTTC
TRBD1	TRBV2	NA	TRBJ2-7	CASRQDRVYEQYF	TGTGCCAGCAGGCAGGACAGGGTTTACGAGCAGTACTTC
NA	TRBV12-3/TRBV12-4	few	TRBJ1-3	CASTDPDRSRNTIYF	TGTGCCAGCACTGACCCCGACAGGTCCAGAAACACCATATATTTT
NA	TRBV7-2	NA	TRBJ2-2	CASSQTSQFGELFF	TGTGCCAGCAGCCAAACCTCCCAATTCGGGGAGCTGTTTTTT
TRBD2	TRBV20-1	many	TRBJ2-3	CSASASGRSDTQYF	TGCAGTGCTAGTGCTAGCGGGAGATCAGATACGCAGTATTTT
NA	TRBV15	NA	TRBJ2-3	CAINKGLGTDTQYF	TGTGCCATTAATAAGGGACTGGGCACAGATACGCAGTATTTT
NA	TRBV12-3/TRBV12-4	NA	TRBJ2-2	CATLGAANTGELFF	TGTGCCACCCTTGGGGCAGCTAACACCGGGGAGCTGTTTTTT
NA	TRBV6-5	NA	TRBJ2-1	CASSSRQFDNEQFF	TGTGCCAGCAGTTCCCGACAGTTCGACAATGAGCAGTTCTTC
NA	TRBV7-2	NA	TRBJ2-2	CASSARFTGELFF	TGTGCCAGCAGCGCCCGGTTCACCGGGGAGCTGTTTTTT
TRBD1	TRBV20-1	NA	TRBJ2-7	CSAGRTGGLTSSYEQYF	TGCAGTGCTGGCAGGACAGGGGGGCTTACGAGCTCCTACGAGCAGTACTTC
NA	TRBV6-4	NA	TRBJ2-1	CASSVYGRGMDRDNEQFF	TGTGCCAGCAGTGTTTATGGGCGAGGGATGGATCGGGACAATGAGCAGTTCTTC
NA	TRBV7-3	NA	TRBJ2-5	CASSETLGETQYF	TGTGCCAGCAGCGAGACTCTAGGAGAGACCCAGTACTTC
NA	TRBV25-1	NA	TRBJ1-5	CASSDTSNQPQHF	TGTGCCAGCAGTGATACTAGCAATCAGCCCCAGCATTTT
NA	TRBV6-2/TRBV6-3	few	TRBJ2-3	CASSKLPGVGTDTQYF	TGTGCCAGCAGTAAACTACCGGGGGTGGGCACAGATACGCAGTATTTT
NA	TRBV13	many	TRBJ1-4	CASSIGTNEKLFF	TGTGCCAGCAGCATTGGCACTAATGAAAAACTGTTTTTT
NA	TRBV5-1	few	TRBJ2-2	CASRYRGSIDGELFF	TGCGCCAGCCGCTACCGGGGGAGCATTGACGGGGAGCTGTTTTTT
TRBD2	TRBV20-1	few	TRBJ2-7	CSAVAGGGIYEQYF	TGCAGTGCCGTAGCGGGAGGAGGAATCTACGAGCAGTACTTC
NA	TRBV6-1	few	TRBJ1-1	CASSSGGEGTEAFF	TGTGCCAGCAGCTCCGGCGGGGAAGGGACTGAAGCTTTCTTT
NA	TRBV9	NA	TRBJ2-2	CASSGGTLPGTGELFF	TGTGCCAGCAGCGGGGGGACTTTACCAGGGACCGGGGAGCTGTTTTTT
TRBD2	TRBV5-1	NA	TRBJ2-5	CASSLAASGSVKTQYF	TGCGCCAGCAGCTTGGCGGCTAGCGGGAGTGTAAAGACCCAGTACTTC
NA	TRBV6-2/TRBV6-3	NA	TRBJ2-5	CASRMDRKQETQYF	TGTGCCAGCAGAATGGACAGAAAGCAAGAGACCCAGTACTTC
NA	TRBV6-2/TRBV6-3	few	TRBJ2-1	CASSYWDAYNEQFF	TGTGCCAGCAGTTACTGGGACGCCTACAATGAGCAGTTCTTC
NA	TRBV7-2	many	TRBJ2-5	CASSLWLQETQYF	TGTGCCAGCAGCTTATGGCTCCAAGAGACCCAGTACTTC
NA	TRBV12-3/TRBV12-4	NA	TRBJ1-5	CASSLYIYQPQHF	TGTGCCAGCAGTTTATACATCTATCAGCCCCAGCATTTT
NA	TRBV9	NA	TRBJ2-1	CASSVVSGNEQFF	TGTGCCAGCAGCGTAGTGTCAGGCAATGAGCAGTTCTTC
NA	TRBV2	NA	TRBJ2-7	CASSEEVSYSYEQYF	TGTGCCAGCAGTGAAGAAGTTAGCTATTCCTACGAGCAGTACTTC
TRBD2	TRBV6-5	NA	TRBJ2-7	CASSYSLASISYEQYF	TGTGCCAGCAGTTATTCACTAGCGTCTATCTCCTACGAGCAGTACTTC
NA	TRBV11-2	few	TRBJ1-4	CASSSNRKDNEKLFF	TGTGCCAGCAGCTCTAACAGGAAGGATAATGAAAAACTGTTTTTT
TRBD1	TRBV12-3/TRBV12-4	NA	TRBJ1-2	CASSGTGFGYTF	TGTGCCAGCAGCGGGACAGGGTTTGGCTACACCTTC
NA	TRBV7-8	many	TRBJ1-2	CASRAGRFDYGYTF	TGTGCCAGCAGGGCCGGCCGGTTTGACTATGGCTACACCTTC
NA	TRBV5-6	NA	TRBJ2-2	CASSRVGINTGELFF	TGTGCCAGCAGCCGGGTGGGGATAAACACCGGGGAGCTGTTTTTT
NA	TRBV6-1	NA	TRBJ2-3	CASSPGGWVTDTQYF	TGTGCCAGCAGCCCCGGGGGTTGGGTGACAGATACGCAGTATTTT
NA	TRBV12-3/TRBV12-4	few	TRBJ2-5	CASNSLRGARETQYF	TGTGCCAGCAACTCCCTTCGGGGGGCCCGGGAGACCCAGTACTTC
NA	TRBV24-1	NA	TRBJ2-1	CATSGREHYNEQFF	TGTGCCACCAGCGGCAGGGAACACTACAATGAGCAGTTCTTC
NA	TRBV6-1	few	TRBJ2-2	CASSRGDLGTGELFF	TGTGCCAGCAGCCGAGGGGATTTGGGCACCGGGGAGCTGTTTTTT
NA	TRBV20-1	few	TRBJ2-4	CSARGQALAKNIQYF	TGCAGTGCTAGAGGACAGGCTCTAGCCAAAAACATTCAGTACTTC